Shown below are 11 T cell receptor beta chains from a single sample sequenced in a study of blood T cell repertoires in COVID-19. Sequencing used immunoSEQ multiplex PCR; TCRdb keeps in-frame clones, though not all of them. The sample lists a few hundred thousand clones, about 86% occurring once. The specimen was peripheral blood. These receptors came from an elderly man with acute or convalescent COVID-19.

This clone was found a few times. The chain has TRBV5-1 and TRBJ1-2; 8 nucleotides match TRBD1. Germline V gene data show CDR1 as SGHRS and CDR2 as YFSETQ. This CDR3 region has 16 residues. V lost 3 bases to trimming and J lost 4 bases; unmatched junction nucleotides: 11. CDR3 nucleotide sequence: TGCGCCAGCAGCTCTAAACTTTTCGGACAGGGCTATGGCTACACCTTC. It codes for CASSSKLFGQGYGYTF.

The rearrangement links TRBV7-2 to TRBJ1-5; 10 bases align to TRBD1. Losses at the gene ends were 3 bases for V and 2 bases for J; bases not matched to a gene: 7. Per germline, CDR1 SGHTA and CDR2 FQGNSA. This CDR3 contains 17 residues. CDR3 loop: CASSLGQGFSGNQPQHF. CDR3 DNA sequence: TGTGCCAGCAGCTTGGGACAGGGGTTTTCCGGCAATCAGCCCCAGCATTTT.

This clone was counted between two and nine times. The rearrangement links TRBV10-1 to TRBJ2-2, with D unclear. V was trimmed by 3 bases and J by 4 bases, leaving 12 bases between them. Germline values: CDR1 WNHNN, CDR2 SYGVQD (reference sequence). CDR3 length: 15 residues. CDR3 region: CASSDGWWSTGELFF. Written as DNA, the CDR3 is TGCGCCAGCAGTGATGGGTGGTGGAGCACCGGGGAGCTGTTTTTT.

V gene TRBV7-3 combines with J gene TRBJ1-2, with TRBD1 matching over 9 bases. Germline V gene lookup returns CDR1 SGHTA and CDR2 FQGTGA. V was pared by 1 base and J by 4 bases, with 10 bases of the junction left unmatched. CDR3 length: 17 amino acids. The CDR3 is CASSLIETGGRAYGYTF. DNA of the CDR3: TGTGCCAGCAGCTTAATCGAGACAGGGGGACGCGCCTATGGCTACACCTTC.

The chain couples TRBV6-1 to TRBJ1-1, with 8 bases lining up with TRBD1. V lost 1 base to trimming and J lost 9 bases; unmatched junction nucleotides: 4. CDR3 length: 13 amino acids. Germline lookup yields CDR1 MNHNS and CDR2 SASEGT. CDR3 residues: CASSEEQGGKAFF. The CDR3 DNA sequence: TGTGCCAGCAGTGAAGAACAGGGGGGGAAAGCTTTCTTT.

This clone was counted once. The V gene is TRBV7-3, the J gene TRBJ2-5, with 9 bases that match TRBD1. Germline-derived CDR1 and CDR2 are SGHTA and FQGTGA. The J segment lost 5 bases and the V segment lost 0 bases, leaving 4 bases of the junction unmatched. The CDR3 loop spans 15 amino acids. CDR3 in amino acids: CASSLTGTGLETQYF. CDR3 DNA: TGTGCCAGCAGCTTAACGGGGACAGGGCTGGAGACCCAGTACTTC.

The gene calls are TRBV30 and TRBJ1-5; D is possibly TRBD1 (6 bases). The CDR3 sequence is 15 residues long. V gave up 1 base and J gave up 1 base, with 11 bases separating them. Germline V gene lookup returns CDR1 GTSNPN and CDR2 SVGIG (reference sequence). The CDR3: CAWSEGGNSNQPQHF. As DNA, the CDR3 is TGTGCCTGGAGTGAGGGGGGGAACAGCAATCAGCCCCAGCATTTT.

The CDR3 DNA follows: TGTGCCAGCAGTGAGGGCGAAGGGACAGGGGGGTCACCCCTCCACTTT. Protein sequence: CASSEGEGTGGSPLHF. The chain employs TRBV2 and TRBJ1-6; 11 positions match TRBD1. CDR3 length: 16 amino acids. With V trimmed by 3 bases and J by 10 bases, 8 bases remained unmatched. Germline V gene data show CDR1 as SNHLY and CDR2 as FYNNEI.

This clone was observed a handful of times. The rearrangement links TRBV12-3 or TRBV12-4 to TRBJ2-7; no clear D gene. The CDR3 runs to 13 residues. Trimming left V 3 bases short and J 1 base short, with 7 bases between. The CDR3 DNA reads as TGTGCCAGCAGTTTCGCGGAGTCCTACGAGCAGTACTTC. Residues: CASSFAESYEQYF.

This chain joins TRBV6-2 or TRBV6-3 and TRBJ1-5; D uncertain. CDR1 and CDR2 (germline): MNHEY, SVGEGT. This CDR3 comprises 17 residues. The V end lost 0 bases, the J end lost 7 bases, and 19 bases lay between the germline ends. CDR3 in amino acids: CASSYSGLYSISQPQHF. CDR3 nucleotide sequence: TGTGCCAGCAGTTACTCAGGTCTTTACAGCATCAGCCAGCCCCAGCATTTT.

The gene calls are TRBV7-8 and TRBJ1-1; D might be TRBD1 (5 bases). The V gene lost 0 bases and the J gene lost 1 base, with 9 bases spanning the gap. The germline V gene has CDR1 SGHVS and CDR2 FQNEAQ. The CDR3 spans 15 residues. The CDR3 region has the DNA TGTGCCAGCAGCTTAGCGCAGGGAAGGAACACTGAAGCTTTCTTT. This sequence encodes CASSLAQGRNTEAFF.